One sample yielded the 14 T cell receptor beta chains listed below, sequenced in a study of tumor-infiltrating lymphocytes in primary liver carcinoma. Without any cell sorting, roughly 20-30 mg of bulk tissue yielded co-extracted RNA and DNA. TCR beta cDNA was made from around 460 ng total RNA with a constant-region primer. Three-round nested multiplex PCR performed with slightly modified ARM-PCR produced the TCR beta libraries. Researchers ran the first two PCR rounds for roughly 11 cycles each with TRBV1-TRBV30 forward primers and a C-beta reverse primer. One entry per CDR3 protein, called by TCRdb with MiXCR from the multiplex PCR reads. Of under 85,000 distinct CDR3 sequences in the sample, approximately 70% were seen once. The sequenced material came from liver tumor tissue from sampling region 1. Subset denoted: tumor region T1, superior pole. Receptor source: a man aged 35 to 55 with primary liver carcinoma and hepatitis B virus infection.

This clonotype appeared a single time. The chain carries TRBV6-5 and TRBJ2-3; no firm D call. Between the trimmed V and J ends, which lost 6 bases and 4 bases, there was a span of 14 bases. Germline V lookup: CDR1 MNHEY, CDR2 SVGAGI. This CDR3 comprises 14 residues. The CDR3 bases are TGTGCCAGCAGCGCATCCCGGTGGGCAGATACGCAGTATTTT. Translated, it gives CASSASRWADTQYF.

Note on this clonotype: The junction and the germline gene differ at one end; a read error may be behind it. V is TRBV6-1 and J is TRBJ2-2; D gene uncertain. This CDR3 is 12 amino acids long. Germline V gene data show CDR1 as MNHNS and CDR2 as SASEGT. In nucleotides, the CDR3 is TGTGCCAGTAGGCCCGACACCGAGGAGCTGTTTTTT. Protein product: CASRPDTEELFF.

The rearrangement links TRBV29-1 to TRBJ2-7, with 11 bases identical to TRBD1. CDR1 SQVTM and CDR2 ANQGSEA come from the germline V gene. CDR3 size: 13 residues. In nucleotides, the CDR3 is TGCAGTGTCCGGGACAGGGGGGAGTGCGAGCAGTACTTC. Encoded protein: CSVRDRGECEQYF.

Comment on this clonotype: One junction end disagrees with the germline gene, perhaps due to a read error. This rearrangement joins TRBV10-3 to TRBJ1-1; no definite D call. The CDR3 spans 14 residues. CDR1 is ENHRY, CDR2 SYGVKD, per germline. In DNA form, the CDR3 reads TGTGCAATCAGTGGTGACAAGGCGAACACTGAAGCTTTCTTT. Amino acids: CAISGDKANTEAFF.

This chain joins TRBV12-3 or TRBV12-4 and TRBJ2-3; D is unresolved. The CDR3 is made up of 14 amino acids. With 7 bases removed from V and 5 bases from J, the gap between germline ends came to 16 bases. The CDR3 DNA is TGTGCCAGCAAAAAGGTTCTGAGGATAGATACGCAGTATTTT. It is translated as CASKKVLRIDTQYF.

This clonotype was observed many times. The chain carries TRBV29-1 and TRBJ1-1; 8 positions match TRBD1. J lost 7 bases, V lost 1 base, and 11 bases had no gene match. CDR3 length: 15 residues. Germline values: CDR1 SQVTM, CDR2 ANQGSEA. The CDR3 loop is CSVEAGDRSHLEAFF. The CDR3 DNA sequence: TGCAGCGTTGAAGCGGGGGACAGGAGCCACCTTGAAGCTTTCTTT. Drawing the rest from reference TRBV29-1 and TRBJ1-1, the complete variable domain is SAVISQKPSRDICQRGTSLTIQCQVDSQVTMMFWYRQQPGQSLTLIATANQGSEATYESGFVIDKFPISRPNLTFSTLTVSNMSPEDSSIYLCSVEAGDRSHLEAFFGQGTRLTVV.

About this clonotype itself: The junction differs from germline at one of its ends, possibly a read error. This sequence joins TRBV6-1 and TRBJ1-5; 7 nucleotides agree with TRBD1. The germline CDR1 and CDR2 sequences are MNHNS and SASEGT. There are 16 residues in the CDR3. The CDR3 protein is CASRSPGTDGNQPQHF. CDR3 in DNA: TGTGCCAGCAGGTCCCCCGGGACAGATGGGAATCAGCCCCAACATTTT.

The table lists this clonotype with many counts. The chain uses TRBV28 and TRBJ2-3; a possible D gene is TRBD1 (6 bases). The CDR3 contains 14 residues. CDR1 is MDHEN, CDR2 SYDVKM, per germline. Trimming cost V 6 bases and J 3 bases, with 13 bases left between them. CDR3 DNA sequence: TGTGCCAGCAGCCCCCAGGGGTCAACAGATACGCAGTATTTT. It specifies CASSPQGSTDTQYF.

On this clonotype: At one boundary the junction diverges from the germline segment, which might be a read error. This chain connects TRBV4-1 to TRBJ2-5, with D perhaps matching TRBD2 (7 bases). The CDR3 sequence is 15 residues long. The germline CDR1 and CDR2 sequences are MGHRA and YSYEKL. The CDR3 loop reads CASSPEGGGQEAQYF. CDR3 bases: TGCGCCAGCAGCCCGGAAGGGGGGGGGCAAGAGGCCCAGTACTTC.

The V and J genes are TRBV10-3 and TRBJ2-7, with D unresolved. CDR3 size: 14 residues. V dropped 4 bases and J dropped 0 bases, with 10 bases sitting between them. Germline loops: CDR1 ENHRY, CDR2 SYGVKD. In DNA form, the CDR3 reads TGTGCCATCAGTGGGTTCGTAGCCTCCTACGAGCAGTACTTC. The encoded protein is CAISGFVASYEQYF.

About this clonotype: A much larger clone sits a single nucleotide away, making a read error possible. The V call is TRBV7-9, the J call TRBJ2-7, with 7 nucleotides matching TRBD1. Germline V gives CDR1 SEHNR, CDR2 FQNEAQ (reference sequence). Unmatched junction bases numbered 12, after V lost 5 bases and J lost 8 bases. The CDR3 is 14 amino acids. The CDR3 protein is CASSLSGGDGKQYF. In DNA, the CDR3 is TGTGCCAGCAGCCTATCAGGGGGAGATGGAAAGCAGTACTTC.

A remark on this clonotype: An end of the junction differs from the germline gene, which may be a read error. In nucleotides, the CDR3 is TGTGCCAACAGGAACTTGGGGGACTACAATGAGCAGATCTTC. This sequence encodes CANRNLGDYNEQIF. This chain connects TRBV6-5 to TRBJ2-1; TRBD2 agrees at 7 bases. CDR1 and CDR2 from the germline V gene are MNHEY and SVGAGI. The CDR3 totals 14 residues.

Of note for this clonotype: A much larger clone differs by one base, so this may be a read error. This chain joins TRBV6-1 and TRBJ2-3; TRBD2 matches at 11 bases. This CDR3 is 15 amino acids long. The germline CDR1 and CDR2 sequences are MNHNS and SASEGT. The CDR3 DNA reads TGTGTCAGCAGACTACTAGCGGGAGTCACAGATACGCAGTATTTT. It yields the protein CVSRLLAGVTDTQYF.

A word on this clonotype: The germline gene is not matched at one end of the junction; a read error may be the cause. The gene calls are TRBV5-1 and TRBJ2-1; TRBD2 matches 12 bases. CDR1 and CDR2 from the germline V gene are SGHRS and YFSETQ. The CDR3 spans 17 residues. The CDR3 loop reads CASSLVGLAGSGGEQSF. The CDR3 nucleotides read TGCGCCAGCAGTTTGGTAGGACTAGCGGGATCCGGGGGTGAGCAGTCCTTC. The whole variable domain, filled in from reference TRBV5-1 and TRBJ2-1, reads KAGVTQTPRYLIKTRGQQVTLSCSPISGHRSVSWYQQTPGQGLQFLFEYFSETQRNKGNFPGRFSGRQFSNSRSEMNVSTLELGDSALYLCASSLVGLAGSGGEQSFGPGTRLTVL.